These 29 T cell receptor beta chains were sequenced from one sample in a study of T cell repertoires in cytomegalovirus infection. MiXCR, run by TCRdb on the reads, gives a single entry per CDR3 protein. This table has about 140,000 distinct CDR3 sequences, about 6.5% appearing once. The sequencing input was PBMCs. The receptors were sampled from a human donor in good health (CMV status not recorded). Some clones in this sample may be carry-over from other donors' samples.

Only a few counts were recorded for this clonotype. This chain links TRBV18 with TRBJ1-1; 9 nucleotides agree with TRBD1. This CDR3 region has 16 residues. The V and J ends lost 4 bases and 6 bases, in that order; junction bases with no gene match: 12. CDR1 KGHSH and CDR2 LQKENI come from the germline V gene. In nucleotides, the CDR3 is TGTGCCAGCTCACGCCTACCGGGACAGGGATTCGCTGAAGCTTTCTTT. It yields the protein CASSRLPGQGFAEAFF.

This clonotype was found many times. The chain is built from TRBV10-2 and TRBJ1-2; the D gene is possibly TRBD1 (6 bases). V dropped 6 bases and J dropped 6 bases, with 11 bases sitting between them. Germline loops: CDR1 WSHSY, CDR2 SAAADI. The CDR3 loop spans 12 amino acids. The CDR3 nucleotides read TGCGCCAGCAGCCCCAAGGGGGATGGCTACACCTTC. Amino acid sequence: CASSPKGDGYTF.

This clonotype was seen at least ten times. The DNA of the CDR3 is TGTGCCAGCAGCTTCCGGGACAGCTACAATGAGCAGTTCTTC. Translated, it gives CASSFRDSYNEQFF. The chain has TRBV7-2 and TRBJ2-1, with TRBD1 matching over 7 bases. The J segment lost 3 bases and the V segment lost 3 bases, leaving 2 bases of the junction unmatched. The germline gives CDR1 SGHTA, CDR2 FQGNSA. The CDR3 runs 14 residues.

This clonotype was detected many times. The gene calls are TRBV18 and TRBJ1-5; D is unresolved. Trimming cost V 2 bases and J 6 bases, with 8 bases left between them. The CDR3 is 13 residues long. CDR1 and CDR2 (germline): KGHSH, LQKENI. The CDR3 is CASSPGVFQPQHF. In DNA form, the CDR3 reads TGTGCCAGCTCACCAGGGGTTTTTCAGCCCCAGCATTTT.

This clonotype showed up many times. J is TRBJ2-7 and V is TRBV7-2, with D tentatively TRBD2 (6 bases). The germline CDR1 and CDR2 sequences are SGHTA and FQGNSA. This CDR3 comprises 15 residues. Trimming took 1 base from V and 0 from J, leaving 10 bases between them. The chain's CDR3 is CASSLVGSGSYEQYF. In DNA form, the CDR3 reads TGTGCCAGCAGCTTAGTGGGTAGCGGCTCCTACGAGCAGTACTTC.

This clonotype appeared many times. The V and J genes are TRBV19 and TRBJ2-7, with 11 bases fitting TRBD1. The length of the CDR3 is 17 residues. V trimming: 5 bases; J trimming: 1 base; junction bases outside the gene matches: 10. From germline, CDR1 is LNHDA and CDR2 SQIVND (reference sequence). The CDR3 reads CASSGRDRGFDSYEQYF. The CDR3 bases are TGTGCCAGTAGTGGCCGGGACAGGGGGTTTGATTCCTACGAGCAGTACTTC.

This clonotype was recorded many times. V is TRBV7-2 and J is TRBJ2-1, with D possibly TRBD1 on 6 matching bases. Per germline, CDR1 SGHTA and CDR2 FQGNSA. The ends were cut back, 2 bases at V and 6 bases at J, with 20 bases in the middle. This CDR3 is 17 amino acids long. The CDR3 DNA sequence: TGTGCCAGCAGCTTACACCCCGGGACAAGGGACCCCAATGAGCAGTTCTTC. This codes for CASSLHPGTRDPNEQFF.

The sample holds many counts of this clonotype. V and J are TRBV7-8 and TRBJ1-3, with D possibly being TRBD1 (5 bases). Trimming left V 5 bases short and J 5 bases short, with 25 bases between. This CDR3 spans 18 amino acids. Per germline, CDR1 SGHVS and CDR2 FQNEAQ. The CDR3 DNA reads as TGTGCCAGCAGCCTAGAGGGGCAGGGCCGACCTGGAAGAAACACCATATATTTT. Amino acid sequence: CASSLEGQGRPGRNTIYF.

J is TRBJ1-4 and V is TRBV3-1; a possible D gene is TRBD1 (5 bases). The CDR3 length is 15 residues. V dropped 2 bases and J dropped 8 bases, with 15 bases sitting between them. CDR1 is LGHDT and CDR2 is YNNKEL in the germline V gene (reference sequence). The CDR3 coding sequence is TGTGCCAGCAGCCAAACCGGGACGGCGACCGAAAAACTGTTTTTT. Its protein is CASSQTGTATEKLFF.

A few counts support this clonotype. The CDR3 nucleotides are TGTGCCAGCAGGGAAAACGACTACACAGATACGCAGTATTTT. Translating it yields CASRENDYTDTQYF. The J gene is TRBJ2-3, the V gene TRBV2; perhaps TRBD2 as D (5 bases). Germline values: CDR1 SNHLY, CDR2 FYNNEI. CDR3 size: 14 residues. The V end was cut by 6 bases, the J end by 2 bases, with 12 bases between. The full variable domain, its missing parts supplied by reference TRBV2 and TRBJ2-3, is EPEVTQTPSHQVTQMGQEVILRCVPISNHLYFYWYRQILGQKVEFLVSFYNNEISEKSEIFDDQFSVERPDGSNFTLKIRSTKLEDSAMYFCASRENDYTDTQYFGPGTRLTVL.

This clonotype was seen more than once but under ten times. The V call is TRBV20-1, the J call TRBJ2-5; TRBD1 is a possible D gene (5 bases). Germline CDR1 reads DFQATT; CDR2 reads SNEGSKA (reference sequence). Trimming took off 6 bases at V and 5 bases at J, with 22 bases between the two ends. CDR3 length: 15 amino acids. CDR3: CSALTVDGASETQYF. In DNA, the CDR3 is TGCAGTGCCTTAACGGTCGATGGGGCCTCGGAGACCCAGTACTTC.

To note about this clonotype: This may be a read error: a much more frequent sequence differs by one nucleotide. This sequence joins TRBV6-2 or TRBV6-3 and TRBJ1-4; D is perhaps TRBD1 (5 bases). The germline V and J ends were trimmed by 4 bases and 5 bases, with 11 bases remaining between them. CDR1 and CDR2 (germline): MNHEY, SVGEGT. CDR3 length: 14 amino acids. The CDR3 DNA is TGTGCCAGCAGTTCCGAGGGGCGGAATGAAAAACTGTTTTTT. This gives the protein CASSSEGRNEKLFF.

This clonotype occurred many times. The chain is built from TRBV4-2 and TRBJ1-1; possible D gene TRBD1, 6 bases. From germline, CDR1 is LGHNA and CDR2 YNFKEQ. This CDR3 contains 16 residues. Between the trimmed V and J ends, which lost 0 bases and 0 bases, there was a span of 11 bases. The CDR3 here is CASSQDPTGMNTEAFF. The CDR3 nucleotides are TGTGCCAGCAGCCAAGATCCCACAGGGATGAACACTGAAGCTTTCTTT.

This clonotype was observed at least ten times. The V call is TRBV7-2, the J call TRBJ2-3, with 11 bases matching TRBD2. Trimming cost V 3 bases and J 2 bases; bases outside gene matches: 4. The CDR3 extends over 16 amino acids. Germline V gene lookup returns CDR1 SGHTA and CDR2 FQGNSA. The CDR3 sequence is CASSLRLAGYTDTQYF. DNA of the CDR3: TGTGCCAGCAGCTTGCGACTAGCGGGGTACACAGATACGCAGTATTTT.

This clonotype was counted between two and nine times. The gene calls are TRBV20-1 and TRBJ1-5; possibly TRBD1 for D (5 bases). Germline assignment: CDR1 DFQATT and CDR2 SNEGSKA (reference sequence). V was trimmed by 4 bases and J by 5 bases, leaving 15 bases between them. The CDR3 has 14 residues. The CDR3 DNA reads as TGCAGTGCTAAGACCGGGGCGGGGTATCAGCCCCAGCATTTT. Translation: CSAKTGAGYQPQHF.

This clonotype appeared a few times. The chain combines TRBV18 with TRBJ2-5; 7 positions match TRBD1. CDR1 is KGHSH, CDR2 LQKENI, per germline. J lost 7 bases, V lost 1 base, and 6 bases had no gene match. The CDR3 sequence is 14 residues long. CDR3 residues: CASSPRDRSRTQYF. CDR3 coding DNA: TGTGCCAGCTCACCACGGGACAGATCGAGGACCCAGTACTTC.

This clonotype was recorded at least ten times. CDR3 sequence (DNA): TGCAGTGCCAACTCGGACAGGGGGACCTTCGGCGAGCAGTACTTC. This codes for CSANSDRGTFGEQYF. The genes are TRBV20-1 and TRBJ2-7, with TRBD1 identical over 10 bases. After removal of 6 bases from V and 6 bases from J, the junction contained 14 bases not matched to a gene. The CDR3 loop spans 15 amino acids. Germline CDR1 and CDR2: DFQATT and SNEGSKA (reference sequence).

The chain employs TRBV12-3 or TRBV12-4 and TRBJ2-1; D may match TRBD1 or TRBD2 (6 bases each). The V end lost 7 bases, the J end lost 15 bases, and 16 bases lay between the germline ends. This CDR3 has 11 residues. In DNA form, the CDR3 reads TGTGCCAGCACCCGAGGGGGGCCGGCGTTCTTC. Encoded protein: CASTRGGPAFF.

This chain connects TRBV29-1 to TRBJ2-3, with D uncertain. The length of the CDR3 is 12 residues. The V gene lost 2 bases and the J gene lost 6 bases, with 9 bases spanning the gap. Per germline, CDR1 SQVTM and CDR2 ANQGSEA. CDR3 nucleotides: TGCAGCGTTGAAAGGAGCGCGGATACGCAGTATTTT. This gives the protein CSVERSADTQYF.

CDR3 coding DNA: TGCAGTGCTACAGGGGGGCCTAGCACAGATACGCAGTATTTT. It codes for CSATGGPSTDTQYF. The chain carries TRBV20-1 and TRBJ2-3; TRBD1 might be the D (7 bases). This CDR3 region has 14 residues. Trimming removed 4 bases from V and 0 bases from J, with 11 bases in between. CDR1 and CDR2 from the germline V gene are DFQATT and SNEGSKA (reference sequence).

With regard to this clonotype: This clone may be a read error of a much larger clone one base away. The chain joins TRBV5-5 to TRBJ2-7; D gene uncertain. Deletions cut 0 bases from V and 0 bases from J, with 10 bases between. The CDR3 consists of 15 residues. Germline V lookup: CDR1 SGHKS, CDR2 YYEKEE (reference sequence). CDR3 nucleotides: TGTGCCAGCAGCTTGGTAGGGATAAACTCCTACGAGCAGTACTTC. The encoded protein is CASSLVGINSYEQYF. Variable domain in full (rest from reference TRBV5-5 and TRBJ2-7): DAGVTQSPTHLIKTRGQQVTLRCSPISGHKSVSWYQQVLGQGPQFIFQYYEKEERGRGNFPDRFSARQFPNYSSELNVNALLLGDSALYLCASSLVGINSYEQYFGPGTRLTVT.

The chain uses TRBV7-3 and TRBJ2-1; a weak D match, TRBD2 (5 bases). Trimming pared 5 bases from V and 8 bases from J, leaving 19 bases between. The CDR3 extends over 15 amino acids. CDR1 is SGHTA, CDR2 FQGTGA, per germline. The CDR3, as DNA: TGTGCCAGCAGCCGGTTGGACTGGGGTAAAGATGAGCAGTTCTTC. It encodes CASSRLDWGKDEQFF.

This clonotype has at least ten counts. The V and J genes are TRBV20-1 and TRBJ2-7; 10 bases align to TRBD2. Germline CDR1 reads DFQATT; CDR2 reads SNEGSKA (reference sequence). V was pared by 6 bases and J by 0 bases, with 8 bases of the junction left unmatched. CDR3 size: 15 residues. CDR3 coding DNA: TGCAGTGCCACAGCTAGCGGGGGCACCTCCTACGAGCAGTACTTC. This translates into CSATASGGTSYEQYF.

This clonotype was seen many times. This chain joins TRBV20-1 and TRBJ2-7, with TRBD2 matching 13 bases. Germline values: CDR1 DFQATT, CDR2 SNEGSKA (reference sequence). The CDR3 sequence is 14 residues long. J lost 2 bases, V lost 4 bases, and 2 bases had no gene match. The CDR3 region is CSAIGLAGAYEQYF. The CDR3 DNA reads as TGCAGTGCTATTGGACTAGCGGGGGCCTACGAGCAGTACTTC.

This clonotype was observed at least ten times. The rearrangement links TRBV7-8 to TRBJ1-5; TRBD1 matches at 7 bases. The CDR3 runs to 17 residues. With 2 bases clipped from V and 6 bases from J, the junction kept 13 bases outside the gene matches. Germline-derived CDR1 and CDR2 are SGHVS and FQNEAQ. CDR3 region: CASSLPVSGGATQPQHF. As DNA, the CDR3 is TGTGCCAGCAGCTTACCCGTATCAGGGGGAGCAACTCAGCCCCAGCATTTT.

This clonotype was seen ten or more times. The CDR3 DNA follows: TGTGCCAGCAGTTACGGACAGGGAGGATCACCCCTCCACTTT. It translates to CASSYGQGGSPLHF. The rearrangement joins TRBV6-2 or TRBV6-3 to TRBJ1-6; 8 bases align to TRBD1. CDR1 is MNHEY, CDR2 SVGEGT, per germline. This CDR3 contains 14 residues. The V segment lost 2 bases and the J segment 10 bases; nucleotides outside the gene matches: 4.

This clonotype occurred a few times. The V call is TRBV7-2, the J call TRBJ2-5; D may correspond to TRBD1 or TRBD2 (5 bases each). V dropped 1 base and J dropped 5 bases, with 17 bases sitting between them. The germline V gene has CDR1 SGHTA and CDR2 FQGNSA. This CDR3 is built from 16 residues. This CDR3 is CASSLGVQAGLETQYF. CDR3 DNA sequence: TGTGCCAGCAGCTTAGGTGTACAGGCGGGTTTGGAGACCCAGTACTTC.

This clonotype has ten or more counts. In nucleotides, the CDR3 is TGTGCCAGCTCACCACTGCATGGGGAATTAGTGAACACTGAAGCTTTCTTT. This sequence encodes CASSPLHGELVNTEAFF. The J gene is TRBJ1-1, the V gene TRBV18, with no clear D. CDR1 is KGHSH, CDR2 LQKENI, per germline. The CDR3 runs 17 residues. Trimming stripped 1 base from V and 0 bases from J, with 15 bases between.

The CDR3 loop reads CSARAPGLAPDTQYF. CDR3 bases: TGCAGTGCTAGGGCGCCGGGACTAGCCCCAGATACGCAGTATTTT. The V and J genes are TRBV20-1 and TRBJ2-3; 9 nucleotides line up with TRBD2. This CDR3 has 15 amino acids. Per germline, CDR1 DFQATT and CDR2 SNEGSKA (reference sequence). Trimming removed 3 bases from V and 4 bases from J; junction bases left unmatched: 8.